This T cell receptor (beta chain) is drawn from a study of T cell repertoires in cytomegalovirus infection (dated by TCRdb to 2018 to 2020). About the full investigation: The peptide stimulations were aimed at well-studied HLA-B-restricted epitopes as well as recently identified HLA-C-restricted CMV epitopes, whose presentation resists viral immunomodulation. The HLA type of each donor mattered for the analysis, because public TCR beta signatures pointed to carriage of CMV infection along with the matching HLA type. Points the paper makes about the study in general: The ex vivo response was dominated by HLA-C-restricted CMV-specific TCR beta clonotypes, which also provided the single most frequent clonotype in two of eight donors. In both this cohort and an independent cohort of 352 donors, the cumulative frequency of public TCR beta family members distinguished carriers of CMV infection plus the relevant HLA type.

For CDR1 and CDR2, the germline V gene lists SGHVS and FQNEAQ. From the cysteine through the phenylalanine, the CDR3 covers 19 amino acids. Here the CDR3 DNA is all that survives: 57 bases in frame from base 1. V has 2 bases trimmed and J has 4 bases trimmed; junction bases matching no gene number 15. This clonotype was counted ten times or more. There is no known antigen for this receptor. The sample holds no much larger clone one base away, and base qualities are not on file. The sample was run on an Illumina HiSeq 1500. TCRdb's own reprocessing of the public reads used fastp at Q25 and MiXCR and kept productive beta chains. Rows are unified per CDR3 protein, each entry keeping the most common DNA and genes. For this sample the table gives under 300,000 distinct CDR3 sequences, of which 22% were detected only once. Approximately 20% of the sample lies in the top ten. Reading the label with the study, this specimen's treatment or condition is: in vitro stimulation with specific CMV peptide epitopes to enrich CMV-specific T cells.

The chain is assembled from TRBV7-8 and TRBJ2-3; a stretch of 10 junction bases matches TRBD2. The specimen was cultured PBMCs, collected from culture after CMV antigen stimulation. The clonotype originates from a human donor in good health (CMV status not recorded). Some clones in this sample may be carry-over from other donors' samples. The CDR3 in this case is CASSLILAGVDWGADTQYF. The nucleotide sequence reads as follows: TGTGCCAGCAGCTTAATCCTAGCGGGAGTGGATTGGGGCGCAGATACGCAGTATTTT. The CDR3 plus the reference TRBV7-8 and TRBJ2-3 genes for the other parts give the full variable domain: GAGVSQSPRYKVAKRGQDVALRCDPISGHVSLFWYQQALGQGPEFLTYFQNEAQLDKSGLPSDRFFAERPEGSVSTLKIQRTQQEDSAVYLCASSLILAGVDWGADTQYFGPGTRLTVL.